The rows below give T cell receptor beta chains drawn from one sample of a study of T cell repertoires in cytomegalovirus infection. TCRdb passed the reads through MiXCR, listing each CDR3 protein once. This sample yields roughly 990,000 distinct CDR3 sequences, of which under 40% are seen a single time; around 15% belongs to the top ten. These receptors have no known antigen. Sequenced material: cultured CD8+ T cells from PBMCs, taken from culture after CMV antigen stimulation. These receptors were obtained from a human donor in good health (CMV status not recorded). Some clones in this sample may be carry-over from other donors' samples. CDR3s include the opening cysteine and the closing phenylalanine or tryptophan. D genes are given only for firm matches. A clone size is listed for some rows: how often the clone was seen (once, few, many), or a class if it is expanded.

D,J,V,size,CDR3,DNA
NA,TRBJ2-2,TRBV29-1,few,CSVVEAGELFF,TGCAGCGTCGTAGAAGCTGGGGAGCTGTTTTTT
TRBD2,TRBJ2-1,TRBV20-1,NA,CSAIGLAGARRWNEQFF,TGCAGTGCCATAGGACTAGCGGGGGCCCGGCGGTGGAATGAGCAGTTCTTC
TRBD1,TRBJ1-2,TRBV2,many,CASSEARTGGYGYTF,TGTGCCAGCAGTGAAGCGCGTACAGGGGGCTATGGCTACACCTTC
NA,TRBJ1-1,TRBV7-9,few,CASSFSGTQAFF,TGTGCCAGCAGCTTCTCCGGGACGCAAGCTTTCTTT
NA,TRBJ1-2,TRBV5-6,NA,CASSLIESTNYGYTF,TGTGCCAGCAGCTTGATAGAAAGTACTAACTATGGCTACACCTTC
NA,TRBJ2-1,TRBV5-6,NA,CASSLANRAPYNEQFF,TGTGCCAGCAGCTTGGCCAACCGGGCCCCTTATAATGAGCAGTTCTTC
NA,TRBJ1-6,TRBV9,NA,CASSAQGPGNSPLHF,TGTGCCAGCAGCGCCCAAGGCCCGGGTAATTCACCCCTCCACTTT
NA,TRBJ1-1,TRBV27,NA,CASSLGRQGISHTEAFF,TGTGCCAGCAGTTTAGGACGGCAGGGAATTAGTCACACTGAAGCTTTCTTT
NA,TRBJ2-3,TRBV3-1,once,CASSQEGLVGSTDTQYF,TGTGCCAGCAGCCAAGAGGGACTCGTGGGGAGCACAGATACGCAGTATTTT
NA,TRBJ1-2,TRBV12-5,NA,CASGLQGYYGYTF,TGTGCTAGTGGTTTGCAGGGTTACTATGGCTACACCTTC
NA,TRBJ1-5,TRBV7-2,NA,CANSTGQGTNQPQHF,TGTGCCAACAGCACGGGGCAGGGGACAAATCAGCCCCAGCATTTT
TRBD2,TRBJ2-1,TRBV7-9,NA,CASMPRGSYNEQFF,TGTGCCAGCATGCCTCGCGGGAGCTACAATGAGCAGTTCTTC
TRBD2,TRBJ2-5,TRBV4-1,NA,CASRRTETSFYETQYF,TGCGCCAGCCGAAGGACGGAGACTAGCTTTTATGAGACCCAGTACTTC
TRBD1,TRBJ2-3,TRBV12-5,NA,CASGPGTGGVTQYF,TGTGCTAGTGGTCCAGGGACAGGGGGCGTTACGCAGTATTTT
NA,TRBJ2-7,TRBV7-9,NA,CVSSAGTPYEQYF,TGTGTCAGCAGCGCCGGGACACCCTACGAGCAGTACTTC
TRBD1,TRBJ1-2,TRBV7-9,few,CASRPTGEIYGYTF,TGTGCCAGCAGGCCGACAGGGGAGATCTATGGCTACACCTTC
NA,TRBJ2-3,TRBV6-6,NA,CASSYSHGTDTQYF,TGTGCCAGCAGTTACTCCCATGGCACAGATACGCAGTATTTT
NA,TRBJ2-1,TRBV24-1,NA,CAALGRDNEQFF,TGTGCCGCCTTAGGGCGGGACAATGAGCAGTTCTTC
NA,TRBJ1-4,TRBV6-6,NA,CASIPKTNEKLFF,TGTGCCAGCATACCTAAAACTAATGAAAAACTGTTTTTT
NA,TRBJ1-5,TRBV6-2/TRBV6-3,NA,CASSYWTGNQPQHF,TGTGCCAGCAGTTATTGGACGGGAAATCAGCCCCAGCATTTT
TRBD1,TRBJ1-2,TRBV4-1,NA,CASSPATGGNYGYTF,TGCGCCAGCAGCCCAGCCACAGGGGGCAACTATGGCTACACCTTC